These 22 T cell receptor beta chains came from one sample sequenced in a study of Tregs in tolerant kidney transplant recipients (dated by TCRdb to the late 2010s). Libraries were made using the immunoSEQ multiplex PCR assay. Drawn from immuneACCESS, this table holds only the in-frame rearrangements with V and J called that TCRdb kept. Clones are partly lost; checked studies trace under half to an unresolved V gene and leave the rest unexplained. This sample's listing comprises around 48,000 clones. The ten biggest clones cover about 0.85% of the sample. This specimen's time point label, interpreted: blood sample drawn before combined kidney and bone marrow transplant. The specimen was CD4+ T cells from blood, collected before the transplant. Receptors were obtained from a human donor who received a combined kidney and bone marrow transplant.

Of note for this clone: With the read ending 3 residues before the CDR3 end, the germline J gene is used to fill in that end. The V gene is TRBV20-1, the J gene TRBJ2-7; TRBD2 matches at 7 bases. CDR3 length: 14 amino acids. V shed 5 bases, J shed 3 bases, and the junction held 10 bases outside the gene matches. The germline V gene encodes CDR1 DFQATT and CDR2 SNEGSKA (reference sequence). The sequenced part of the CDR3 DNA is TGCAGTGCTCCCCCCCGGGCGGGAGTCTACGAG. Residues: CSAPPRAGVYE. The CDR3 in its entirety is CSAPPRAGVYEQYF.

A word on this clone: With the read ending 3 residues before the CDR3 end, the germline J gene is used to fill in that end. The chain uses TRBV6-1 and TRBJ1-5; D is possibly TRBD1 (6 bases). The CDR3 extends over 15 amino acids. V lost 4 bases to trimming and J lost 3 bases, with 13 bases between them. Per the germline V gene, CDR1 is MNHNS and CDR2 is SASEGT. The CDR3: CASSGTGFYNQPQHF. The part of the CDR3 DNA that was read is TGTGCCAGCAGTGGTACAGGGTTTTACAATCAGCCC.

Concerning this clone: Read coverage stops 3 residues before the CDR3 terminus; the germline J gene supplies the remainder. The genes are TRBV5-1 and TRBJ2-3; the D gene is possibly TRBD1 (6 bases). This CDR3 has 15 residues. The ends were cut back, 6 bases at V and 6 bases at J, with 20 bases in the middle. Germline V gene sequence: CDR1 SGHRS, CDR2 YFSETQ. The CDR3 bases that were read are TGCGCCAGCACCCGAAAGGAAGGGGGACGGGATACG. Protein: CASTRKEGGRDT. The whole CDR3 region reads CASTRKEGGRDTQYF.

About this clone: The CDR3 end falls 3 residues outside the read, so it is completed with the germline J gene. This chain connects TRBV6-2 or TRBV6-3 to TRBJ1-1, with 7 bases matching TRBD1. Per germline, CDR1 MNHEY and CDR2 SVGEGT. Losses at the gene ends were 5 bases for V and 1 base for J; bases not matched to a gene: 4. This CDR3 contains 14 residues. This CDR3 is CASSPNRGNTEAFF. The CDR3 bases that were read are TGTGCCAGCAGTCCTAACAGGGGGAACACTGAA.

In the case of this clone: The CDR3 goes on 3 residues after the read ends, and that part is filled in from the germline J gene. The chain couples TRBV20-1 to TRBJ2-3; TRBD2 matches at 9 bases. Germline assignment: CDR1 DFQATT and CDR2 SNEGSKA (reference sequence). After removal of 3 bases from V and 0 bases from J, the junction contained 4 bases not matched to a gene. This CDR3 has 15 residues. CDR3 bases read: TGCAGTGCTAGCGAGACTAGCGGAAGCACAGATACG. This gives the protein CSASETSGSTDT. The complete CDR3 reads CSASETSGSTDTQYF.

This chain's CDR3 is CASSSFLGLPYEQYF. Partial CDR3 DNA: TGTGCCAGCAGTTCGTTCCTGGGACTGCCCTACGAG. The chain joins TRBV6-2 or TRBV6-3 to TRBJ2-7; TRBD2 is a possible D gene (6 bases). Read coverage stops 3 residues before the CDR3 terminus; the germline J gene supplies the remainder. V was cut by 4 bases and J by 2 bases, with 15 bases left in between. This CDR3 contains 15 residues. Germline assignment: CDR1 MNHEY and CDR2 SVGEGT.

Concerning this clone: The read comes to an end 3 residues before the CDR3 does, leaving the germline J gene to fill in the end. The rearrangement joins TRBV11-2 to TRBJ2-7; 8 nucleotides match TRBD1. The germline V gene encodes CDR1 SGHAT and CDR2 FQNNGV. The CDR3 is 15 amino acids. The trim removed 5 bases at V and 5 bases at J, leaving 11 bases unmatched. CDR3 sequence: CASSPGQGSFHEQYF. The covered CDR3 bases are TGTGCCAGCAGCCCTGGACAGGGATCGTTCCACGAG.

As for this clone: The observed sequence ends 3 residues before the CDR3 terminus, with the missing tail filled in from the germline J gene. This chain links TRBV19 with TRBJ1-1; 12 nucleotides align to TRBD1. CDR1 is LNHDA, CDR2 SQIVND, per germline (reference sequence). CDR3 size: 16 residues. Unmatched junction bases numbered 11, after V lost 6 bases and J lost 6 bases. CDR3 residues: CASRDRDRGLSAEAFF. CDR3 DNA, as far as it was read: TGTGCCAGTAGGGACCGGGACAGGGGGCTATCGGCTGAA.

The sequenced part of the CDR3 DNA is TGCAGCGTTGGTACCAGGGGTAGCAATGAAAAA. This translates into CSVGTRGSNEK. The full-length CDR3 reads as CSVGTRGSNEKLFF. The chain employs TRBV29-1 and TRBJ1-4; D possibly corresponds to TRBD1 (6 bases). The read terminates 3 residues before the CDR3 end, so the remaining end is supplied by the germline J gene. The CDR3 is 14 amino acids. Germline CDR1 reads SQVTM; CDR2 reads ANQGSEA. V lost 4 bases and J lost 5, with 14 bases in between.

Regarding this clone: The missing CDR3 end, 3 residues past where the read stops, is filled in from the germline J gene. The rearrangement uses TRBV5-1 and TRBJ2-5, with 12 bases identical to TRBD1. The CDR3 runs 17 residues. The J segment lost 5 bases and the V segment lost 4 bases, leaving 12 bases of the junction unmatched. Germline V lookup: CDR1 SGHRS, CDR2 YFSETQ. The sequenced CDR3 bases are TGCGCCAGCAGCAGAGGGACAGGGGGCGGTCGGGAGGAGACC. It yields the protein CASSRGTGGGREET. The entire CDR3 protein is CASSRGTGGGREETQYF. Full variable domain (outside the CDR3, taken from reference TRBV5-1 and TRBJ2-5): KAGVTQTPRYLIKTRGQQVTLSCSPISGHRSVSWYQQTPGQGLQFLFEYFSETQRNKGNFPGRFSGRQFSNSRSEMNVSTLELGDSALYLCASSRGTGGGREETQYFGPGTRLLVL.

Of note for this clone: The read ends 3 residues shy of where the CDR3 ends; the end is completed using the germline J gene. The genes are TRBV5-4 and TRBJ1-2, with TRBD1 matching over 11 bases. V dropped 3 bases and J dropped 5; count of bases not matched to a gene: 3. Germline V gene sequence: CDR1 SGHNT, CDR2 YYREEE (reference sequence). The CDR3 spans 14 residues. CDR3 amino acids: CASSSRDRGYGYTF. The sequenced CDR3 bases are TGTGCCAGCAGCTCCCGGGACAGGGGGTATGGC.

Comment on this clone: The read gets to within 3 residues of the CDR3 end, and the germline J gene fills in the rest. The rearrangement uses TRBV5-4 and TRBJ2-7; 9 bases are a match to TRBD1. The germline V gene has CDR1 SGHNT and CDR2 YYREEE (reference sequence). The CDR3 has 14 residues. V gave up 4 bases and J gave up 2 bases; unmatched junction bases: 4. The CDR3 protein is CASSTGTGTYEQYF. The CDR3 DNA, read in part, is TGTGCCAGCAGCACCGGGACAGGGACCTACGAG.

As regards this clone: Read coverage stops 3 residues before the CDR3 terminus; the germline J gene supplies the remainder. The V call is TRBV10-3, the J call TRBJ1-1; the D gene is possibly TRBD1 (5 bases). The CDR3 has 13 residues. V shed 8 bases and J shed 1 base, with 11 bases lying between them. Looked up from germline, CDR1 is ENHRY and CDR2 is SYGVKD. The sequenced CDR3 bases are TGTGCCATCTGGACACCCCCGAACACTGAA. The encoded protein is CAIWTPPNTE. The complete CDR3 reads CAIWTPPNTEAFF.

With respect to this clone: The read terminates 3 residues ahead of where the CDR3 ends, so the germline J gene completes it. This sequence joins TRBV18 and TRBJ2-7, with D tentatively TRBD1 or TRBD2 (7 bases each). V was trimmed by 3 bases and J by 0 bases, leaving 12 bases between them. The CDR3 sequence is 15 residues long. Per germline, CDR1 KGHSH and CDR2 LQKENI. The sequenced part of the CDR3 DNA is TGTGCCAGCTCACCGGGAGGGACAGCCTCCTACGAG. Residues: CASSPGGTASYE. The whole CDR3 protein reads CASSPGGTASYEQYF. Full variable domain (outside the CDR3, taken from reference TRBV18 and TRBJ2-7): NAGVMQNPRHLVRRRGQEARLRCSPMKGHSHVYWYRQLPEEGLKFMVYLQKENIIDESGMPKERFSAEFPKEGPSILRIQQVVRGDSAAYFCASSPGGTASYEQYFGPGTRLTVT.

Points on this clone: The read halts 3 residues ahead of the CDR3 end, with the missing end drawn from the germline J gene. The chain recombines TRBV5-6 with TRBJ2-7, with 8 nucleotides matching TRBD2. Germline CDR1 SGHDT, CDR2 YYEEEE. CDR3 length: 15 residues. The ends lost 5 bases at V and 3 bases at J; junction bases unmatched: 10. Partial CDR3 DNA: TGTGCCAGCAGGAAGCGGGGGTCTGTTGGCTACGAG. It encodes CASRKRGSVGYE. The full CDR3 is CASRKRGSVGYEQYF.

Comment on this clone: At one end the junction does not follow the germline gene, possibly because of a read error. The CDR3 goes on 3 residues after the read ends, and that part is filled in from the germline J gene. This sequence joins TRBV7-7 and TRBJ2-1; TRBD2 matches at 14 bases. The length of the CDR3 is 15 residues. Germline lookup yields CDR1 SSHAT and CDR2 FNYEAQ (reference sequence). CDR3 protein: CASSLGGLAGAEQFF. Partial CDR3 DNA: TGTGCTAGCAGCTTAGGGGGACTAGCGGGAGCTGAG.

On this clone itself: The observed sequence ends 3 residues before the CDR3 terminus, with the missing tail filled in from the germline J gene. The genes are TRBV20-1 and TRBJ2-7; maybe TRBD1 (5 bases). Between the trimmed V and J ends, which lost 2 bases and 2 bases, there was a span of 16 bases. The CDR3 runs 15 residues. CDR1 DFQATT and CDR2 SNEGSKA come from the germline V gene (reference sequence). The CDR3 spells CSARSNPTAAYEQYF. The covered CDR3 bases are TGCAGTGCTAGATCAAACCCGACAGCAGCCTACGAG.

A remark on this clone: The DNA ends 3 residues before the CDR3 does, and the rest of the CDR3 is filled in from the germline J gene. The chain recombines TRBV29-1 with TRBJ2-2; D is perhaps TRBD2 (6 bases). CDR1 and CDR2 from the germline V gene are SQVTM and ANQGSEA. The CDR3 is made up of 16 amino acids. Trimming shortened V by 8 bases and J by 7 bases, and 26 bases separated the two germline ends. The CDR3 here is CSFRSARAPEGGELFF. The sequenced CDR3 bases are TGCAGCTTTAGGTCTGCGAGGGCACCGGAGGGCGGGGAG.

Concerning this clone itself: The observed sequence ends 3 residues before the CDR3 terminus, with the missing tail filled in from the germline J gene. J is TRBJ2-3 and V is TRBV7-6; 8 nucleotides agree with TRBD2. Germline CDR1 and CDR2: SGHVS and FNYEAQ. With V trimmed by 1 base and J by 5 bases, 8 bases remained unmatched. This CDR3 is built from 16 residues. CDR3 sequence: CASSLVGGLAGDTQYF. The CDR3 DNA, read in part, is TGTGCCAGCAGCTTAGTGGGTGGACTAGCTGGAGATACG. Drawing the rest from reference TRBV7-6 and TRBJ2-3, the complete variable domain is GAGVSQSPRYKVTKRGQDVALRCDPISGHVSLYWYRQALGQGPEFLTYFNYEAQQDKSGLPNDRFSAERPEGSISTLTIQRTEQRDSAMYRCASSLVGGLAGDTQYFGPGTRLTVL.

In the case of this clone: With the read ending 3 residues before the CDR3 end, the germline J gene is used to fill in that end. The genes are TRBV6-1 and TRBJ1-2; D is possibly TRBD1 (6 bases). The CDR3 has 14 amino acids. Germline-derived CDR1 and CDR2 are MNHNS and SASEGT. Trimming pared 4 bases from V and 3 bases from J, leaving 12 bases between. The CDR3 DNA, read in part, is TGTGCCAGCAGTGGACAGGCACCTTACTATGGC. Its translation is CASSGQAPYYG. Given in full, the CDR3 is CASSGQAPYYGYTF.

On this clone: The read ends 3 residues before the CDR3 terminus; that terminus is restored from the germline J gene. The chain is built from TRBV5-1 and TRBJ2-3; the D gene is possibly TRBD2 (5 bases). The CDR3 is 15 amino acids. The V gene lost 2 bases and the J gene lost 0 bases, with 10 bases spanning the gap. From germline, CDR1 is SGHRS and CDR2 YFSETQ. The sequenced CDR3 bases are TGCGCCAGCAGCTTTTTCGGGGATAGCACAGATACG. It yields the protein CASSFFGDSTDT. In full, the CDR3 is CASSFFGDSTDTQYF.

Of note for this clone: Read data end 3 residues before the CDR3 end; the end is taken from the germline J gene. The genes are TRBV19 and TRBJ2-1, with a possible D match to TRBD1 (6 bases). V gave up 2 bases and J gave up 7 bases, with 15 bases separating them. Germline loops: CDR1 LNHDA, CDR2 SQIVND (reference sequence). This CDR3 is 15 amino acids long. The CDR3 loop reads CASSIRTADNNEQFF. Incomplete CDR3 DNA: TGTGCCAGTAGTATAAGGACAGCGGATAATAATGAG.